This TCR beta chain was sequenced during a study of beta chain features in type 1 diabetes. Regarding the study as a whole: People with Type 1 diabetes carried modestly yet significantly shorter TCRB CDR3s in all four CD4+ subsets.

As regards this clone: Its antigen remains unknown.

A single heparinised draw of roughly 110 mL on average was taken per donor. Germline-derived CDR1 and CDR2 are GTSNPN and SVGIG (reference sequence). V was pared by 1 base and J by 4 bases, with 11 bases between. This CDR3 is built from 13 residues. The isolated RNA, all of it, was reverse transcribed, so expressed TCRB transcripts were what got sequenced. Libraries were prepared by immunoSEQ multiplex PCR; TCRdb keeps only in-frame clonotypes and omits some of them. The sample has more than 95,000 clones; approximately 30% are singletons. The V call is TRBV30, the J call TRBJ2-7, with TRBD2 as a possible D gene (6 bases). The sequence came from a woman under 30 with type 1 diabetes. Sequencing was performed on central memory CD4+ T cells from blood. The DNA for the CDR3 is TGTGCCTGGAGTGGGGGACTCGGATACGAGCAGTACTTC. As protein: CAWSGGLGYEQYF.